This record looks at one T cell receptor (beta chain) sequence and its context. The antigen is unknown. Most PBMC samples had approximately 480 ng input DNA in six replicates. Sequencing used immunoSEQ multiplex PCR; TCRdb keeps in-frame clones, though not all of them. Among 15,000 to 20,000 clones, about 59% were seen once, and the ten largest hold around 2.5%. These data belong to a study of neoadjuvant anti-PD-1 for oral cavity cancer. Study observations and caveats: Pretreatment Treg/Th17 ratio correlated inversely with post-treatment tumor clonality. TCR analyses covered only a few patients per response group.

The CDR3 has 13 residues. V gave up 11 bases and J gave up 0 bases, with 11 bases separating them. Germline V gives CDR1 ENHRY, CDR2 SYGVKD. The chain couples TRBV10-3 to TRBJ2-1, with D perhaps given as TRBD1 or TRBD2 (5 bases each). The sample was PBMCs, taken before nivolumab (anti-PD-1) treatment. This receptor was identified in a person aged 40-85 years with oral cavity squamous cell carcinoma. CDR3 region: CAPPRGSYNEQFF. Here the CDR3 DNA reads TGTGCCCCGCCGAGGGGCTCCTACAATGAGCAGTTCTTC.